This T cell receptor (beta chain) was profiled in a study of blood T cell repertoires in COVID-19 (dated by TCRdb to about 2020). In the study overall: Samples covering the acute and convalescent phases of COVID-19 were provided by collaborators in the United States, Italy and Spain. The prospective study material was composed of cDNA or gDNA derived from T cells, B-cell-depleted T cells, or PBMCs. The dataset comprised deeply sampled blood TCRbeta repertoires from subjects exposed to, actively infected with, or recovered from COVID-19. The repertoires were released in a freely available public database meant as a resource for research on the immune response to SARS-CoV-2. The samples were drawn from two sources: the first 160 participants of the ongoing ImmuneRACE study, and about 1,300 subjects contributed by 6 global collaborators. The sample metadata nearly always contained a de-identified subject ID, COVID-19 status, age in years and sex. Where HLA class I and class II types were available, the types were taken from metadata supplied by the sample provider, not from assay-based typing. Overall study outcomes, separate from this receptor: How much clinical and demographic metadata was included differed by source and by participant, and the metadata was provided uncurated.

The CDR3 has 12 amino acids, counting the end cysteine and phenylalanine. Only CDR3 DNA remains: 36 bases, in frame from the first base. Trimming leaves V shorter by 5 bases and J shorter by 5 bases, with the junction holding 3 bases beyond the gene matches. The germline V gene provides CDR1 SQVTM and CDR2 ANQGSEA. In Seattle, one collaborating source enrolled patients while the infection was active and tracked those patients longitudinally over the course of disease. Whole blood was collected in K2EDTA tubes by collaborating institutions according to the institutions' own protocols. Collaborator samples were shipped for TCRbeta analysis as frozen whole blood, isolated PBMCs, or DNA extracted from either sample type. Remarks on this clone: There is no known antigen for this receptor. Per-base qualities were not stored, and no clone one base away is much larger.

TCRbeta CDR3 regions were amplified from genomic DNA by means of the immunoSEQ Assay, a bias-controlled multiplex PCR. The original methods were these. Within the assay, amplification of reference gene primers was used to estimate how many nucleated cells each sample contained. Sequence reads were collapsed and filtered to measure the absolute abundance of every unique TCRbeta CDR3 rearrangement. For each sample, productive Simpson clonality was calculated as the square root of Simpson's diversity index across productive rearrangements. TCRdb stores this immuneACCESS table with in-frame sequences only. Part of the clones is absent; in the studies checked, under half of the shortfall reflects unresolved V genes, and no reason is known for the rest. V and J calls and clone size come straight from that table; D and trimming were deduced from the DNA. This sample is represented by roughly 130,000 clones; about 76% of them were singletons. Roughly 4.9% of the sample rests with the top ten.

The rearrangement joined TRBV29-1 to TRBJ2-7; 10 of the junction bases match TRBD1. The source material was peripheral blood. The sequence came from a woman between 65 and 79 years old with COVID-19, enrolled during active disease. In nucleotide form, the sequence is TGCAGCGTTAGACAGGGGGCGAACGAGCAGTACTTC. Its product reads: CSVRQGANEQYF.